Following are 13 T cell receptor beta chains from one sample sequenced in a study of siplizumab effects on memory and regulatory T cells. Generated by immunoSEQ multiplex PCR, the TCRdb table keeps only in-frame clones and is missing some. The sample lists under 140,000 clones, just under 95% occurring once. The sequenced material came from CD4+ T cells sorted from blood. The receptors originated from a human donor in good health.

This rearrangement joins TRBV5-1 to TRBJ1-1, with D perhaps matching TRBD1 (5 bases). CDR3 length equals 15 residues. Per the germline V gene, CDR1 is SGHRS and CDR2 is YFSETQ. V shed 3 bases and J shed 0 bases, with 12 bases lying between them. The CDR3 region is CASSSGTVMNTEAFF. In DNA form, the CDR3 reads TGCGCCAGCAGCTCCGGGACGGTAATGAACACTGAAGCTTTCTTT.

The chain employs TRBV4-2 and TRBJ2-3, with 8 bases identical to TRBD2. Trimming took 4 bases from V and 11 from J; bases not matched to a gene: 23. The CDR3 extends over 18 amino acids. Germline CDR1 is LGHNA and CDR2 is YNFKEQ. This CDR3 is CASSPARSGGASTQLQYF. CDR3 bases: TGTGCCAGCAGCCCAGCAAGAAGCGGGGGAGCCTCAACCCAGCTGCAGTATTTT.

The V and J genes are TRBV14 and TRBJ2-1; 7 nucleotides line up with TRBD1. The CDR3 is 17 residues long. J was trimmed by 3 bases and V by 6 bases; bases with no gene match: 14. Per germline, CDR1 SGHDN and CDR2 FVKESK. CDR3 coding DNA: TGTGCCAGCAGGACCCGACCCAAGGGGGCCAGCTACAATGAGCAGTTCTTC. Translation gives CASRTRPKGASYNEQFF.

This sequence joins TRBV4-2 and TRBJ2-1; 7 nucleotides match TRBD2. J lost 5 bases, V lost 0 bases, and 19 bases had no gene match. The CDR3 length is 20 residues. Germline V gene sequence: CDR1 LGHNA, CDR2 YNFKEQ. The CDR3 loop is CASSQEPGTILSPWHNEQFF. CDR3 in DNA: TGTGCCAGCAGCCAAGAGCCCGGGACTATACTTAGTCCTTGGCACAATGAGCAGTTCTTC.

To note about this clone: This CDR3 is also generated by other DNA sequences in the sample. V usage is TRBV6-5 and J usage is TRBJ1-2; a possible D gene is TRBD1 (5 bases). V lost 8 bases and J 3 bases, leaving 16 bases between the germline ends. The V gene's germline CDR1 is MNHEY and CDR2 SVGAGI. This CDR3 is 14 amino acids long. CDR3 coding DNA: TGTGCCAGCTCATCTGCGGGGACTGACTATGGCTACACCTTC. This translates into CASSSAGTDYGYTF.

This chain uses TRBV2 with TRBJ1-6; weak D call: TRBD1 (5 bases). The CDR3 runs 15 residues. V gave up 5 bases and J gave up 7 bases, with 15 bases separating them. Per the germline V gene, CDR1 is SNHLY and CDR2 is FYNNEI. The CDR3 here is CASSLEGWGNSPLHF. For the CDR3, the DNA is TGTGCCAGCAGTCTAGAAGGTTGGGGGAATTCACCCCTCCACTTT. Combining the CDR3 with reference TRBV2 and TRBJ1-6 gives the whole variable domain EPEVTQTPSHQVTQMGQEVILRCVPISNHLYFYWYRQILGQKVEFLVSFYNNEISEKSEIFDDQFSVERPDGSNFTLKIRSTKLEDSAMYFCASSLEGWGNSPLHFGNGTRLTVT.

The rearrangement uses TRBV6-5 and TRBJ2-2; D gene unclear. V was trimmed by 3 bases and J by 3 bases, leaving 2 bases between them. In germline, CDR1 is MNHEY, CDR2 SVGAGI. CDR3 length: 12 amino acids. CDR3 loop: CASSYYTGELFF. DNA of the CDR3: TGTGCCAGCAGTTATTACACCGGGGAGCTGTTTTTT.

The rearrangement uses TRBV18 and TRBJ2-7, with 9 positions matching TRBD2. In germline, CDR1 is KGHSH, CDR2 LQKENI. The CDR3 spans 15 residues. V was pared by 2 bases and J by 2 bases, with 4 bases of the junction left unmatched. The CDR3 sequence is CASSPVRGGAYEQYF. The CDR3 nucleotides read TGTGCCAGCTCACCAGTCCGCGGGGGGGCCTACGAGCAGTACTTC.

V and J are TRBV21-1 and TRBJ2-1; the table gives TRBD2 as D, unverified against the DNA. TRBV21-1 is noted as a pseudogene. The length of the CDR3 is 18 residues. CDR3 residues: CASSIPGLAGAGMNEQFF. CDR3 bases: TGTGCCAGCAGCATACCGGGACTAGCGGGAGCAGGTATGAATGAGCAGTTCTTC.

The chain carries TRBV5-1 and TRBJ2-7, with 10 bases aligning to TRBD2. The germline CDR1 and CDR2 sequences are SGHRS and YFSETQ. Trimming cost V 4 bases and J 0 bases; bases outside gene matches: 4. The CDR3 has 15 residues. The CDR3 nucleotides read TGCGCCAGCAGCCAACTAGCGGGGAGCTCCTACGAGCAGTACTTC. It yields the protein CASSQLAGSSYEQYF.

The V and J genes are TRBV10-2 and TRBJ1-2; D remains unclear. The germline gives CDR1 WSHSY, CDR2 SAAADI. The CDR3 has 13 residues. Trimming stripped 6 bases from V and 4 bases from J, with 12 bases between. The CDR3 region is CASRDGYFYGYTF. In nucleotides, the CDR3 is TGCGCCAGCAGAGACGGATACTTCTATGGCTACACCTTC.

This rearrangement joins TRBV2 to TRBJ2-7; 9 bases align to TRBD1. Germline V CDR1 and CDR2: SNHLY, FYNNEI. CDR3 size: 14 residues. Losses at the gene ends were 4 bases for V and 5 bases for J; bases not matched to a gene: 6. As DNA, the CDR3 is TGTGCCAGCAGTGTAAATACAGGGGGCAACGAGCAGTACTTC. Translated: CASSVNTGGNEQYF.

The chain is built from TRBV6-6 and TRBJ2-7, with a tentative D call TRBD2 (5 bases). The CDR3 has 15 residues. The germline V and J ends were trimmed by 0 bases and 4 bases, with 13 bases remaining between them. CDR1 is MNHNY, CDR2 SVGAGI, per germline (reference sequence). Written as DNA, the CDR3 is TGTGCCAGCAGTTACTCGTCCAGCGGAAGTTACGAGCAGTACTTC. Its translation is CASSYSSSGSYEQYF.